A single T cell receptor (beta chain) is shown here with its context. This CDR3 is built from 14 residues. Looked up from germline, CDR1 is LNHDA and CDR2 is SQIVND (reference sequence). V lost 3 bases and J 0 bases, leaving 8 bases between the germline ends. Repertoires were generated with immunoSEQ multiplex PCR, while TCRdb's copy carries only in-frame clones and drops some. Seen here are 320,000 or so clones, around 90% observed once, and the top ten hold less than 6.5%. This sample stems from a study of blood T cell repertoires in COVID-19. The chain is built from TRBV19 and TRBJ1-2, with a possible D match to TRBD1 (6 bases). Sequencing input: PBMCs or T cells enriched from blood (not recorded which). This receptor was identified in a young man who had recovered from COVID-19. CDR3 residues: CASSMDRPNYGYTF. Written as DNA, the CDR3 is TGTGCCAGTAGTATGGACAGACCTAACTATGGCTACACCTTC.